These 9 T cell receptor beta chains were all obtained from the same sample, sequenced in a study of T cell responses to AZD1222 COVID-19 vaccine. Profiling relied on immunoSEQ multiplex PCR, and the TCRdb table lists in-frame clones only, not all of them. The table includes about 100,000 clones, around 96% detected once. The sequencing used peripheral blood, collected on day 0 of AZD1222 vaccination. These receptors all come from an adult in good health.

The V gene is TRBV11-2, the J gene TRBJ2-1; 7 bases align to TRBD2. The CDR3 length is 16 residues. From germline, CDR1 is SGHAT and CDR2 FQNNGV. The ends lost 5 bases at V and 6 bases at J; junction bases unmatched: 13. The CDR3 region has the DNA TGTGCCAGCAGCCCCCTGCCTAGCGGATTCTCCAATGAGCAGTTCTTC. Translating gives CASSPLPSGFSNEQFF.

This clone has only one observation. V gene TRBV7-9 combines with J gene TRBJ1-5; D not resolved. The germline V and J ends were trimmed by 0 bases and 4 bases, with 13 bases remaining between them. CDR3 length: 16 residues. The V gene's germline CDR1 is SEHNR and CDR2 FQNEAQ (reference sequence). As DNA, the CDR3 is TGTGCCAGCAGCTTAGCGAGCATCTCGCCTAATCAGCCCCAGCATTTT. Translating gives CASSLASISPNQPQHF.

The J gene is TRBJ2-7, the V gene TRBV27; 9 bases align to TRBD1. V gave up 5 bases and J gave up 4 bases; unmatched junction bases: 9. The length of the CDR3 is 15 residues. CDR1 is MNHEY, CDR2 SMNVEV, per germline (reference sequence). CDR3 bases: TGTGCCAGCAGTAGTCCGGGACAGGGAGGGTACGAGCAGTACTTC. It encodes CASSSPGQGGYEQYF.

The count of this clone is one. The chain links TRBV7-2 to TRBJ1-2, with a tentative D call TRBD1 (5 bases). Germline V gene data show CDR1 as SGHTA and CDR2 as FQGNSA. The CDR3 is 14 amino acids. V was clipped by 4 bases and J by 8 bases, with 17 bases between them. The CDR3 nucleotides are TGTGCCAGCAGCTCCCTTGGGGCCTTGGGCGGCTACACCTTC. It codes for CASSSLGALGGYTF. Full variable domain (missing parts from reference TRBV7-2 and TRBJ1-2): GAGVSQSPSNKVTEKGKDVELRCDPISGHTALYWYRQSLGQGLEFLIYFQGNSAPDKSGLPSDRFSAERTGGSVSTLTIQRTQQEDSAVYLCASSSLGALGGYTFGSGTRLTVV.

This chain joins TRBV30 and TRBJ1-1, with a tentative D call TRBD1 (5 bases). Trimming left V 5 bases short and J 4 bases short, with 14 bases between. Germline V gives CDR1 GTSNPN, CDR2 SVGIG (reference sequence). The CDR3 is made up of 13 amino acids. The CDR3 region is CAWGAGAGTEAFF. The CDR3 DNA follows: TGTGCCTGGGGGGCGGGTGCGGGCACTGAAGCTTTCTTT.

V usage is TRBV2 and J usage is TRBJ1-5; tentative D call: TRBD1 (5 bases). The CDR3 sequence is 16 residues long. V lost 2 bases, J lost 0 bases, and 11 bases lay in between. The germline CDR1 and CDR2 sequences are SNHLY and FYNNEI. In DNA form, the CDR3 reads TGTGCCAGCAGTGAATCGGGGCCTTTTAGCAATCAGCCCCAGCATTTT. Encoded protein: CASSESGPFSNQPQHF.

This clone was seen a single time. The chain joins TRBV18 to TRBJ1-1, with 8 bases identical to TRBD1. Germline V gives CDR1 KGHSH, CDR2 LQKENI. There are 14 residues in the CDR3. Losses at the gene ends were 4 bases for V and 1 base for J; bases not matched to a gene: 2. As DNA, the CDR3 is TGTGCCAGCTCACTACAGGGGGGGAACACTGAAGCTTTCTTT. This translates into CASSLQGGNTEAFF.

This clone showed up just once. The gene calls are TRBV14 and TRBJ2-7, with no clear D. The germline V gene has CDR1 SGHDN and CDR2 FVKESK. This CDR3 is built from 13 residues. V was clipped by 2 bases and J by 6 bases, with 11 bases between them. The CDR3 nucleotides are TGTGCCAGCAGCCAAAGAATACAGTCCGAGCAGTACTTC. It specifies CASSQRIQSEQYF. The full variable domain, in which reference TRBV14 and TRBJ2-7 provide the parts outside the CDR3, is EAGVTQFPSHSVIEKGQTVTLRCDPISGHDNLYWYRRVMGKEIKFLLHFVKESKQDESGMPNNRFLAERTGGTYSTLKVQPAELEDSGVYFCASSQRIQSEQYFGPGTRLTVT.

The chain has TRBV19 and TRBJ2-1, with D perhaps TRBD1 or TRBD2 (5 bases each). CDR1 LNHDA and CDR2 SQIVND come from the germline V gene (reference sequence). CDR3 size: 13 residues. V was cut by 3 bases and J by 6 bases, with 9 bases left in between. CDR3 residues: CASSIGAVNEQFF. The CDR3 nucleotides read TGTGCCAGTAGTATCGGGGCAGTCAATGAGCAGTTCTTC.